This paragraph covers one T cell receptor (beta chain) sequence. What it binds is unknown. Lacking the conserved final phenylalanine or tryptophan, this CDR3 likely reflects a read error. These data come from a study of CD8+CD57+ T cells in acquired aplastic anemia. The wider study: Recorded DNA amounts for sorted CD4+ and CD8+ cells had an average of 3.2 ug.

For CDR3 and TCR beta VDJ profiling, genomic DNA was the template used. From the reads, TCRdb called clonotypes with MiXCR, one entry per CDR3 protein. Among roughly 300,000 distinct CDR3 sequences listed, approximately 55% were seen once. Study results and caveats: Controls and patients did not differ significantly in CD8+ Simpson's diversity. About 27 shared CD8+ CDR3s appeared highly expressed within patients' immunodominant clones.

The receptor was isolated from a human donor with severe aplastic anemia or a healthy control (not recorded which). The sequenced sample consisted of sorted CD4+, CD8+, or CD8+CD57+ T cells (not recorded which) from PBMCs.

In DNA form, the CDR3 reads TGTGCCAGCTCACCACTCGGGGGACAGCCAAGGGCAGATACGCAGTATTTA. It is translated as CASSPLGGQPRADTQYL. The chain is built from TRBV18 and TRBJ2-3; tentative D call: TRBD1 (7 bases). CDR1 is KGHSH and CDR2 is LQKENI in the germline V gene. V lost 1 base and J lost 4, with 18 bases in between. The CDR3 is made up of 17 amino acids.